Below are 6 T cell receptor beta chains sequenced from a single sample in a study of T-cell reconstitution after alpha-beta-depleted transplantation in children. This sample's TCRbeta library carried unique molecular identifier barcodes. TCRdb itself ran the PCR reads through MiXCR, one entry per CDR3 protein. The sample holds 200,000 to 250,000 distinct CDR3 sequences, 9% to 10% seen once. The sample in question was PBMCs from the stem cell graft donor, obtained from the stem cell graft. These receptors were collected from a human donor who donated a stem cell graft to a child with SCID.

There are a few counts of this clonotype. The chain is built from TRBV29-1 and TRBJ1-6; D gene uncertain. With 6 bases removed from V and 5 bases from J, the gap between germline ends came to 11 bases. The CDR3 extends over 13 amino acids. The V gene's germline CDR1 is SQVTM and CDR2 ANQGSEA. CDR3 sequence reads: CSVLERDNSPLHF. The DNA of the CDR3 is TGCAGCGTCCTCGAGAGAGATAATTCACCCCTCCACTTT.

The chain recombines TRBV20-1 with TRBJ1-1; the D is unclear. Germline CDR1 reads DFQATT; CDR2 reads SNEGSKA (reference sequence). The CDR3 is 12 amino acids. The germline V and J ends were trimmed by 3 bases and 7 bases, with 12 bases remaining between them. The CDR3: CSASSGVREAFF. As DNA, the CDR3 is TGCAGTGCTAGCTCAGGCGTTCGTGAAGCTTTCTTT.

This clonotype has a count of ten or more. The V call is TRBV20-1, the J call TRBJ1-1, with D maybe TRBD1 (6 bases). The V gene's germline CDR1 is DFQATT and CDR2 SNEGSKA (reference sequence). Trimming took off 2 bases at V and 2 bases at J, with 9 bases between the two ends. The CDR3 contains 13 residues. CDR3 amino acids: CSARKDRNTEAFF. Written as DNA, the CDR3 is TGCAGTGCTAGAAAGGACAGAAACACTGAAGCTTTCTTT.

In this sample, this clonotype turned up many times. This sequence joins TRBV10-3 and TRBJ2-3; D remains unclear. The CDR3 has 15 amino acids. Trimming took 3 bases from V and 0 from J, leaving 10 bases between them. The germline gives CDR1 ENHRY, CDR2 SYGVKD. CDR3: CAISDGRPSTDTQYF. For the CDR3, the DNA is TGTGCCATCAGTGATGGTAGACCTAGCACAGATACGCAGTATTTT.

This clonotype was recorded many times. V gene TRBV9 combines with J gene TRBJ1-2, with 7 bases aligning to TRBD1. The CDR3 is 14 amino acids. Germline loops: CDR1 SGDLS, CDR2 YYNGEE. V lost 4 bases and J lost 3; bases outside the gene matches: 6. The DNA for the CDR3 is TGTGCCAGCAGCCCGTTGGGACAGCACTATGGCTACACCTTC. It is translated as CASSPLGQHYGYTF.

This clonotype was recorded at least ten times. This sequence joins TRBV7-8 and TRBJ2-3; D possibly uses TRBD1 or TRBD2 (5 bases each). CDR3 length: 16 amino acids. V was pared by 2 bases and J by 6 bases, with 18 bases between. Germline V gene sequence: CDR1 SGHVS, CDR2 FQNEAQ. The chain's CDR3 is CASSLSMTFWGDTQYF. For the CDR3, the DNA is TGTGCCAGCAGCTTAAGTATGACGTTTTGGGGGGATACGCAGTATTTT.